The source of this T cell receptor (beta chain) is a study of T cell responses to AZD1222 COVID-19 vaccine. Overall study context: Both about-4-week and about-12-week second-dose recipients were combined. Study-wide findings and caveats: Females made up more of the donors, who were largely white British, and clonal diversity may have come out too low. Just a handful of AZD1222 recipients tested seropositive at baseline. Nearly half of unique spike-specific TCRs reportedly avoided B.1.351 and B.1.1.7 mutated regions.

The V gene lost 4 bases and the J gene lost 4 bases, with 11 bases spanning the gap. Germline V gene data show CDR1 as SGHTA and CDR2 as FQGNSA. This CDR3 has 14 residues. In the case of this clone: Its antigen is undetermined.

Profiling relied on immunoSEQ multiplex PCR, and the TCRdb table lists in-frame clones only, not all of them. The sample has more than 140,000 clones, around 91% seen once. The TCR comes from an adult in good health. The source material was peripheral blood, sampled on day 0 of AZD1222 vaccination. The chain combines TRBV7-2 with TRBJ2-1; D perhaps matches TRBD2 (5 bases). The CDR3 reads CASSSDFLYNEQFF. CDR3 coding DNA: TGTGCCAGCAGCTCGGACTTTTTGTACAATGAGCAGTTCTTC.